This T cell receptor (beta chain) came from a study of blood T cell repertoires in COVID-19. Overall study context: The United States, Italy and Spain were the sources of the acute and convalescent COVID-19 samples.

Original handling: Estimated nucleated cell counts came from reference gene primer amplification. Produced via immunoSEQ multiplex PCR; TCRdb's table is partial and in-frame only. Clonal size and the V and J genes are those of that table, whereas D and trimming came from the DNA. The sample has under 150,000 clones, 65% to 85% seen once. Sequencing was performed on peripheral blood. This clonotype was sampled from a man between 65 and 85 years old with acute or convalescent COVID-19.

DNA of the CDR3: TGTGCCAGCAGTCGTACAGGGGGCCTTGAAGCTTTCTTT. Its translation is CASSRTGGLEAFF. The rearrangement links TRBV6-5 to TRBJ1-1; 9 nucleotides line up with TRBD1. The CDR3 sequence is 13 residues long. Germline values: CDR1 MNHEY, CDR2 SVGAGI. The junction had 5 bases not matched to a gene; V was cut back by 5 bases and J by 7 bases.